These 20 T cell receptor beta chains were all obtained from the same sample, sequenced in a study of immune evolution from preneoplasia to lung adenocarcinoma. Libraries were prepared by immunoSEQ multiplex PCR; TCRdb keeps only in-frame clonotypes and omits some of them. In the table there are 5,100 or so clones, about four fifths of which are singletons. Sequences were obtained from FFPE normal lung tissue adjacent to the tumor. These receptor sequences come from a person aged 50-70 years with lung adenocarcinoma.

This clone was recorded once. The rearrangement joins TRBV6-1 to TRBJ2-7; 9 nucleotides match TRBD2. Trimming took 4 bases from V and 5 from J; bases not matched to a gene: 6. This CDR3 is 14 amino acids long. Germline loops: CDR1 MNHNS, CDR2 SASEGT. CDR3 region: CASSAAGGRDEQYF. The CDR3 nucleotides are TGTGCCAGCAGTGCAGCGGGAGGCCGGGACGAGCAGTACTTC.

The chain carries TRBV9 and TRBJ2-1, with D possibly matching TRBD1 (6 bases). Germline V gene sequence: CDR1 SGDLS, CDR2 YYNGEE. The CDR3 extends over 18 amino acids. V was trimmed by 0 bases and J by 5 bases, leaving 21 bases between them. The CDR3 here is CASSVEMLTGYEDNEQFF. The CDR3 nucleotides are TGTGCCAGCAGCGTAGAGATGTTGACAGGATACGAAGACAATGAGCAGTTCTTC.

The rearrangement uses TRBV5-1 and TRBJ2-3; TRBD1 matches at 8 bases. The germline V gene has CDR1 SGHRS and CDR2 YFSETQ. The length of the CDR3 is 17 residues. V lost 4 bases to trimming and J lost 0 bases; unmatched junction nucleotides: 10. The CDR3 DNA follows: TGCGCCAGCAGCAACGTAAGACAGGGGACTAGCACAGATACGCAGTATTTT. The encoded protein is CASSNVRQGTSTDTQYF.

The V call is TRBV2, the J call TRBJ2-7; maybe TRBD1 (5 bases). CDR1 SNHLY and CDR2 FYNNEI come from the germline V gene. CDR3 length equals 14 residues. V dropped 7 bases and J dropped 1 base, with 14 bases sitting between them. CDR3 in DNA: TGTGCCAGCATAGGCAGGGTTGGGTCCTACGAGCAGTACTTC. This sequence encodes CASIGRVGSYEQYF.

The V and J genes are TRBV7-9 and TRBJ1-5; the D gene is possibly TRBD1 (6 bases). The germline V gene has CDR1 SEHNR and CDR2 FQNEAQ (reference sequence). Trimming shortened V by 3 bases and J by 2 bases, and 8 bases separated the two germline ends. The CDR3 has 14 residues. The CDR3 nucleotides are TGTGCCAGCAGCTTTGGGGGGCGCAATCAGCCCCAGCATTTT. Translation gives CASSFGGRNQPQHF.

The chain joins TRBV27 to TRBJ2-7; D gene ambiguous. CDR3 length: 13 residues. Germline assignment: CDR1 MNHEY and CDR2 SMNVEV (reference sequence). Trimming left V 4 bases short and J 4 bases short, with 11 bases between. CDR3 DNA: TGTGCCAGCAGTTCCGTTAATCGTTACGAGCAGTACTTC. Amino acids: CASSSVNRYEQYF.

V and J are TRBV25-1 and TRBJ1-2; 7 bases are shared with TRBD1. The V gene end was trimmed by 1 base and the J gene end by 3 bases; junction bases not matched to a gene: 2. Germline CDR1 MGHDK, CDR2 SYGVNS. CDR3 length: 14 amino acids. DNA for the CDR3: TGTGCCAGCAGTGAATGGGACAGATACTATGGCTACACCTTC. Amino acids: CASSEWDRYYGYTF.

This clone was detected a few times. This chain connects TRBV5-1 to TRBJ1-1; perhaps TRBD1 as D (5 bases). Germline assignment: CDR1 SGHRS and CDR2 YFSETQ. This CDR3 is built from 16 residues. V dropped 0 bases and J dropped 3 bases, with 15 bases sitting between them. CDR3 sequence: CASSLGHGGGDTEAFF. DNA for the CDR3: TGCGCCAGCAGCTTGGGCCATGGTGGGGGAGACACTGAAGCTTTCTTT.

The CDR3 spells CAWSVLGSSNQPQHF. The CDR3 DNA reads as TGTGCCTGGAGTGTACTGGGCAGCAGCAATCAGCCCCAGCATTTT. The chain joins TRBV30 to TRBJ1-5, with unresolved D. The CDR3 consists of 15 residues. The germline V gene has CDR1 GTSNPN and CDR2 SVGIG (reference sequence). V dropped 0 bases and J dropped 1 base, with 10 bases sitting between them.

In this sample, this clone is medium-sized. V usage is TRBV2 and J usage is TRBJ2-7; TRBD2 matches at 11 bases. The V segment lost 8 bases and the J segment 11 bases; nucleotides outside the gene matches: 14. Germline loops: CDR1 SNHLY, CDR2 FYNNEI. The CDR3 is 14 amino acids. The CDR3 spells CASFLEGLAERKYF. The CDR3 region has the DNA TGTGCCAGCTTTTTGGAGGGACTAGCGGAGAGGAAGTACTTC.

The V gene is TRBV10-1, the J gene TRBJ2-5, with 14 bases identical to TRBD2. Germline trimming cut 6 bases from V and 4 bases from J; bases unmatched to any gene: 10. In germline, CDR1 is WNHNN, CDR2 SYGVQD (reference sequence). CDR3 length equals 17 residues. For the CDR3, the DNA is TGCGCCAGCAGACACGAAGGGACTAGCGGGAGACTAGAGACCCAGTACTTC. This gives the protein CASRHEGTSGRLETQYF.

The CDR3 protein is CASGEDYLRANEQFF. CDR3 sequence (DNA): TGTGCCAGCGGGGAAGACTACCTCAGGGCTAATGAGCAGTTCTTC. This sequence joins TRBV6-4 and TRBJ2-1; either TRBD1 or TRBD2 may fit D (5 bases each). Germline loops: CDR1 MRHNA, CDR2 SNTAGT. V was trimmed by 8 bases and J by 7 bases, leaving 21 bases between them. The CDR3 contains 15 residues.

The chain couples TRBV7-3 to TRBJ1-1; 7 bases agree with TRBD1. Germline V gene data show CDR1 as SGHTA and CDR2 as FQGTGA. The CDR3 is 16 amino acids. Losses at the gene ends were 1 base for V and 5 bases for J; bases not matched to a gene: 10. In DNA, the CDR3 is TGTGCCAGCAGCTTAAGGGCAGGGGGAAGTCTGACTGAAGCTTTCTTT. Translating gives CASSLRAGGSLTEAFF.

The chain has TRBV7-8 and TRBJ1-5; tentatively, D is TRBD1 (6 bases). The ends were cut back, 2 bases at V and 6 bases at J, with 14 bases in the middle. Germline values: CDR1 SGHVS, CDR2 FQNEAQ. The CDR3 contains 15 residues. Written as DNA, the CDR3 is TGTGCCAGCAGCTTATCTGGACAGCAGTCTCAGCCCCAGCATTTT. Protein product: CASSLSGQQSQPQHF.

The rearrangement joins TRBV5-6 to TRBJ1-3, with D uncertain. The CDR3 is 17 amino acids. Trimming pared 3 bases from V and 0 bases from J, leaving 16 bases between. Germline values: CDR1 SGHDT, CDR2 YYEEEE. The DNA of the CDR3 is TGTGCCAGCAGCTCCACGGAGGGTTCTTACTCTGGAAACACCATATATTTT. This sequence encodes CASSSTEGSYSGNTIYF.

The V and J genes are TRBV2 and TRBJ1-2; 8 bases are shared with TRBD1. This CDR3 has 13 amino acids. Unmatched junction bases numbered 6, after V lost 4 bases and J lost 8 bases. The germline V gene encodes CDR1 SNHLY and CDR2 FYNNEI. The CDR3 protein is CASSVQGALGYTF. CDR3 nucleotides: TGTGCCAGCAGTGTGCAGGGGGCCCTGGGCTACACCTTC.

The CDR3 loop is CASRASANYGYTF. DNA of the CDR3: TGTGCCAGCAGAGCGTCGGCGAACTATGGCTACACCTTC. This sequence joins TRBV28 and TRBJ1-2, with D unresolved. CDR3 length: 13 amino acids. Germline assignment: CDR1 MDHEN and CDR2 SYDVKM. The V end lost 6 bases, the J end lost 2 bases, and 10 bases lay between the germline ends.

The chain carries TRBV28 and TRBJ2-3; 12 nucleotides agree with TRBD2. The V gene's germline CDR1 is MDHEN and CDR2 SYDVKM. The CDR3 has 15 amino acids. V lost 5 bases, J lost 4 bases, and 4 bases stayed unmatched. The CDR3 reads CASSRLAGEADTQYF. The CDR3 nucleotides are TGTGCCAGCAGTCGACTAGCGGGAGAAGCAGATACGCAGTATTTT.

This chain links TRBV30 with TRBJ1-1; D is ambiguous. Germline CDR1 and CDR2: GTSNPN and SVGIG (reference sequence). Deletions cut 4 bases from V and 11 bases from J, with 20 bases between. The CDR3 covers 13 residues. The CDR3: CAWIGSDFNRAFF. CDR3 nucleotide sequence: TGTGCCTGGATTGGCTCGGACTTTAATAGGGCTTTCTTT.

The V gene is TRBV11-2, the J gene TRBJ1-4; 8 positions agree with TRBD1. Germline V gene lookup returns CDR1 SGHAT and CDR2 FQNNGV. Trimming took 2 bases from V and 10 from J; bases not matched to a gene: 3. The CDR3 length is 13 residues. The CDR3 nucleotides read TGTGCCAGCAGCTTACAGGGGGCAGGAAAACTGTTTTTT. Protein product: CASSLQGAGKLFF.